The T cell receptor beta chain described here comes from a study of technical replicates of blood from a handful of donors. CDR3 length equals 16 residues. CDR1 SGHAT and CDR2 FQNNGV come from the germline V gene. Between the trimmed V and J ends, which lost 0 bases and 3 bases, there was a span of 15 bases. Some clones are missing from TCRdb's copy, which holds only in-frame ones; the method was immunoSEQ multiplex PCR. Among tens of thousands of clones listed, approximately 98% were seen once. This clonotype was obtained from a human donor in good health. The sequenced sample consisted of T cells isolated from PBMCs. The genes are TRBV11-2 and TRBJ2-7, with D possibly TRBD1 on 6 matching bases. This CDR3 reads CASSLDHAGVSYEQYF. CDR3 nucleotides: TGTGCCAGCAGCTTAGATCATGCAGGGGTAAGCTACGAGCAGTACTTC. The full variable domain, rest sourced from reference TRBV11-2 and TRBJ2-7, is EAGVAQSPRYKIIEKRQSVAFWCNPISGHATLYWYQQILGQGPKLLIQFQNNGVVDDSQLPKDRFSAERLKGVDSTLKIQPAKLEDSAVYLCASSLDHAGVSYEQYFGPGTRLTVT.